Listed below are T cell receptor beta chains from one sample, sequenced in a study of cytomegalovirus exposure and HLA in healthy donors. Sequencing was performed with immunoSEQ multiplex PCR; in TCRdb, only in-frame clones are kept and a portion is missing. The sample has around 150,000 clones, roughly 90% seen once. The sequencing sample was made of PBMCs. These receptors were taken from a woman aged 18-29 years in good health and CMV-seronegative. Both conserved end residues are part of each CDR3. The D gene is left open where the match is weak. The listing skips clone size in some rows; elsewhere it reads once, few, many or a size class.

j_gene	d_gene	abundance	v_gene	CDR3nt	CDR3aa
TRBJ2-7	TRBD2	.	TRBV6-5	TGTGCCAGCAGTTACATGCGGGGGTCCCCTACGCAGCAGTACTTC	CASSYMRGSPTQQYF
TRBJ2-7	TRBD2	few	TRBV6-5	TGTGCCAGCAGTCCACCCGGGGGGTTGAACTACGAGCAGTACTTC	CASSPPGGLNYEQYF
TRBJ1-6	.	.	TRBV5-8	TGTGCCAGCACTGTACAGGGTCTCGGTTCACCCCTCCACTTT	CASTVQGLGSPLHF
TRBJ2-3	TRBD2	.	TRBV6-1	TGTGCCAGCAGCGGACGGGGGGGAGATACGCAGTATTTT	CASSGRGGDTQYF
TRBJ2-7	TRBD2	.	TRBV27	TGTGCCAGCAGCACTATGGGGGGGGGCGAGCAGTACTTC	CASSTMGGGEQYF
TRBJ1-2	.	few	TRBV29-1	TGCAGCGTAAGAGGGACTTCGTATGGCTACACCTTC	CSVRGTSYGYTF
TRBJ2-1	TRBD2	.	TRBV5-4	TGTGCCAGCAGTTCCCTAGCGGGGGCCCGAGGGGAGCAGTTCTTC	CASSSLAGARGEQFF
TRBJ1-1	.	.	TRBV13	TGTGCCAGCAGCTTCCTAGGGGCCCCCTCGGGCACTGAAGCTTTCTTT	CASSFLGAPSGTEAFF
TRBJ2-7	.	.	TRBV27	TGTGCCAGCAGCCTACAGGGGAGGAGCTCCTACGAGCAGTACTTC	CASSLQGRSSYEQYF
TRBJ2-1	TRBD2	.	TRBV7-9	TGTGCCAGCAGCCTTAGCGGGATCTACTACAATGAGCAGTTCTTC	CASSLSGIYYNEQFF
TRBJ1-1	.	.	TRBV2	TGTGCCAGCGGGGGTAGGGGGGGAAACACTGAAGCTTTCTTT	CASGGRGGNTEAFF
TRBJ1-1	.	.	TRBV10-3	TGTGCCATCAGTGAGGACAGATTTTCCCGAACTGAAGCTTTCTTT	CAISEDRFSRTEAFF
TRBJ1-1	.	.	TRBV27	TGTGCCAGCAGTTTAGGTCAGGGGAACACTGAAGCTTTCTTT	CASSLGQGNTEAFF
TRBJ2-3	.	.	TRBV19	TGTGCCAGTAGAGGGGCAGGGTGGGGTCCTAGCACAGATACGCAGTATTTT	CASRGAGWGPSTDTQYF
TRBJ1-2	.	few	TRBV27	TGTGCCAGCAGTTTGCAGGGCCCTTATGGCTACACCTTC	CASSLQGPYGYTF
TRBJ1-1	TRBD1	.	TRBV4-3	TGCGCCAGCAGCCAAGATCCGGTCGGCACAGGGGTGGAAGCTTTCTTT	CASSQDPVGTGVEAFF
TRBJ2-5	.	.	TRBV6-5	TGTGCCAGCAGTTACGACCTGGGACGGGAGGAGACCCAGTACTTC	CASSYDLGREETQYF
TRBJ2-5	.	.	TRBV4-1	TGCGCCAGCAGCCTCACAACCGGTTATCGACAGCAAGAGACCCAGTACTTC	CASSLTTGYRQQETQYF
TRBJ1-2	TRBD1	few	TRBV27	TGTGCCAGCAGTTCCACGACAGGGCGCTCCTATGGCTACACCTTC	CASSSTTGRSYGYTF
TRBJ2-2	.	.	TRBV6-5	TGTGCCAGCAGTTACGGGCAGCCCAGCACCGGGGAGCTGTTTTTT	CASSYGQPSTGELFF
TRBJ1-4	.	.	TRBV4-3	TGCGCCAGCAGCCAAGAATGGCAGGGGCGGGAAAAACTGTTTTTT	CASSQEWQGREKLFF
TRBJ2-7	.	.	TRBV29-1	TGCAGCGTTGGACTCGTATCCTACGAGCAGTACTTC	CSVGLVSYEQYF
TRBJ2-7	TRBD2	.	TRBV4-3	TGCGCCAGCAGCCGGGGGACTAGCGGGGCCAAACGCAACTCCTACGAGCAGTACTTC	CASSRGTSGAKRNSYEQYF
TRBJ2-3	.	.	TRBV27	TGTGCCAGCAGTTTATCTGGCGGGCAGCGCACGCAGTATTTT	CASSLSGGQRTQYF
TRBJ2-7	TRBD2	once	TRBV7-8	TGTGCCAGCAGCCCACGACTAGCGGTATCCTACGAGCAGTACTTC	CASSPRLAVSYEQYF
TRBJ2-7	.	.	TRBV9	TGTGCCAGCAGCGTAGGATTTACAGGGACCTACGAGCAGTACTTC	CASSVGFTGTYEQYF
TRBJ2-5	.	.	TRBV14	TGTGCCAGCAGCCCATCACCGAGGAGAGAGACCCAGTACTTC	CASSPSPRRETQYF
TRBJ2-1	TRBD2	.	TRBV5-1	TGCGCCAGCAGCGTTGCGGCACTAGCGGGGGGAGGTGAGCAGTTCTTC	CASSVAALAGGGEQFF
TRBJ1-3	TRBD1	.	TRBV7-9	TGTGCCAGCAGCTCTACCAGGACAGGCCCAGCTGGAAACACCATATATTTT	CASSSTRTGPAGNTIYF
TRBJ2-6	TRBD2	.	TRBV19	TGTGCCAGTAGTATCGAACTAGCGATATCCGGGGCCAACGTCCTGACTTTC	CASSIELAISGANVLTF
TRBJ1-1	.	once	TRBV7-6	TGTGCCAGCAGCCCCCCTCAGGGAAAAGCTTTCTTT	CASSPPQGKAFF
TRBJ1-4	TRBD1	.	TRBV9	TGTGCCAGCAGCCCTAGACAGGGGAGGAATGAAAAACTGTTTTTT	CASSPRQGRNEKLFF
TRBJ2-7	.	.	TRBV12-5	TGTGCTAGTGGGGGGCCTAACTACGAGCAGTACTTC	CASGGPNYEQYF
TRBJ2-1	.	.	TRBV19	TGTGCCAGTAGTAAAGCCGGGAGCTCCTACAATGAGCAGTTCTTC	CASSKAGSSYNEQFF
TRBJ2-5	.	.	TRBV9	TGTGCCAGCAGCGGGACATCCCAAGAGACCCAGTACTTC	CASSGTSQETQYF
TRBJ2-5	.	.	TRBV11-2	TGTGCCAGCAGACAAACAGGGAGCGGGACCCAGTACTTC	CASRQTGSGTQYF